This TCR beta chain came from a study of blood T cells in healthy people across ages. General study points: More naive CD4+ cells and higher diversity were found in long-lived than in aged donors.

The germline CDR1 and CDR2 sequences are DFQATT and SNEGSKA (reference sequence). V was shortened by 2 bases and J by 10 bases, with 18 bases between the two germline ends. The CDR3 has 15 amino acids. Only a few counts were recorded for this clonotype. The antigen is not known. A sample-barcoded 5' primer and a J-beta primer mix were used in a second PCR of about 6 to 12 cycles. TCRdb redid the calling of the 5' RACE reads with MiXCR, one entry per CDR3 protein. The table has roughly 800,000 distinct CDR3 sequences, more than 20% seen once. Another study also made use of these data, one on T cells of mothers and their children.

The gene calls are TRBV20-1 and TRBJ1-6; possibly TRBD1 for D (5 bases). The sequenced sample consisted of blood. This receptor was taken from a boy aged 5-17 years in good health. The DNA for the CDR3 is TGCAGTGCTAGAATGGGGCTTTGGCATCGGTCACCCCTCCACTTT. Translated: CSARMGLWHRSPLHF.